Presented here are 6 T cell receptor beta chains from one specimen sequenced in a study of blood T cell repertoires in COVID-19. Data came from immunoSEQ multiplex PCR; TCRdb stores just in-frame clones and leaves some out. The table has about 140,000 clones, 75% to 85% seen once; the top ten hold around 3.2%. The sample comprised peripheral blood. All receptors come from a man aged 45-65 years with acute or convalescent COVID-19.

The CDR3 loop is CASSSARGENTEAFF. The CDR3 DNA follows: TGTGCCAGCAGCTCAGCCAGGGGGGAGAACACTGAAGCTTTCTTT. The chain couples TRBV11-3 to TRBJ1-1, with 7 bases aligning to TRBD1. Germline V gene sequence: CDR1 SGHNT, CDR2 YENEEA. This CDR3 region has 15 residues. After removal of 4 bases from V and 1 base from J, the junction contained 6 bases not matched to a gene.

This rearrangement joins TRBV28 to TRBJ1-4, with D hard to call. The V gene lost 4 bases and the J gene lost 7 bases, with 13 bases spanning the gap. This CDR3 has 14 amino acids. Germline lookup yields CDR1 MDHEN and CDR2 SYDVKM. CDR3 in amino acids: CASSSGDGGEKLFF. CDR3 nucleotide sequence: TGTGCCAGCAGTTCCGGGGATGGTGGTGAAAAACTGTTTTTT.

This chain links TRBV5-5 with TRBJ1-3; D is ambiguous. The germline V gene encodes CDR1 SGHKS and CDR2 YYEKEE (reference sequence). Trimming stripped 2 bases from V and 0 bases from J, with 9 bases between. CDR3 length equals 15 residues. The CDR3 DNA reads as TGTGCCAGCAGCTTAACCCCGAGCTCTGGAAACACCATATATTTT. Translation: CASSLTPSSGNTIYF.

The chain's CDR3 is CASSKGQGLGDTEAFF. The CDR3 coding sequence is TGTGCCAGTAGTAAGGGACAGGGATTAGGCGACACTGAAGCTTTCTTT. The chain combines TRBV19 with TRBJ1-1, with TRBD1 matching 9 bases. The ends lost 4 bases at V and 3 bases at J; junction bases unmatched: 9. Germline lookup yields CDR1 LNHDA and CDR2 SQIVND (reference sequence). The CDR3 runs to 16 residues.

The chain has TRBV4-1 and TRBJ2-1, with 16 positions matching TRBD2. Trimming cost V 5 bases and J 5 bases; bases outside gene matches: 3. This CDR3 has 16 residues. Germline V gene sequence: CDR1 MGHRA, CDR2 YSYEKL. The CDR3 here is CASSKGLAGGDNEQFF. The CDR3 coding sequence is TGCGCCAGCAGCAAGGGACTAGCGGGAGGGGACAATGAGCAGTTCTTC.

The CDR3 DNA follows: TGTGCCAGCAGCCCCCTGTACGAGCAGTACTTC. It encodes CASSPLYEQYF. The V and J genes are TRBV14 and TRBJ2-7; D remains ambiguous. The CDR3 length is 11 residues. Between the trimmed V and J ends, which lost 4 bases and 4 bases, there was a span of 5 bases. Germline V gives CDR1 SGHDN, CDR2 FVKESK.